This T cell receptor beta chain came from a study of blood T cell repertoires in COVID-19. Background on the study: Sites across the United States, Italy and Spain contributed samples from acute and convalescent COVID-19.

This clone was counted a few times. In the source study's methods: Amplification from reference gene primers served as the basis for estimated nucleated cell counts. Clones were read by immunoSEQ multiplex PCR, and TCRdb kept only the in-frame ones, dropping some. V and J calls and clone size follow that table, whereas D and trimming were derived from the DNA. Altogether some 110,000 clones are present, around 85% being singletons, with the ten largest covering about 2.7%. Losses at the gene ends were 4 bases for V and 2 bases for J; bases not matched to a gene: 6. Germline CDR1 and CDR2: SGHNT and YYREEE (reference sequence). The CDR3 extends over 15 amino acids.

The chain links TRBV5-4 to TRBJ1-3, with TRBD1 matching 7 bases. This receptor was taken from a man in his fifties with acute or convalescent COVID-19. Sequencing input: peripheral blood. CDR3 region: CASSRGTDTGNTIYF. The CDR3 DNA is TGTGCCAGCAGCCGGGGGACAGACACTGGAAACACCATATATTTT.